The present entry profiles one TCR beta chain with its context. One junction end does not reproduce the germline sequence, and a read error may be involved. Germline V gives CDR1 KGHSH, CDR2 LQKENI. The length of the CDR3 is 15 residues. The data were taken from a study of tumor-infiltrating lymphocytes in primary liver carcinoma. The tissue used was unsorted bulk material of roughly 17-32 mg. RNA and DNA were co-extracted from it with the AllPrep DNA/RNA mini kit. Researchers generated TCR beta cDNA from approximately 500 ng of total RNA, relying on a constant-region primer. The TCR beta library was amplified through three nested multiplex PCR rounds in a modified ARM-PCR procedure. Both of the initial two PCR rounds ran for roughly 11 cycles and employed TRBV1-TRBV30 forward primers alongside a C-beta reverse primer. TCRdb redid the calling of the multiplex PCR reads with MiXCR, one entry per CDR3 protein. The data show some 43,000 distinct CDR3 sequences, less than 85% seen once.

The chain uses TRBV18 and TRBJ2-7; TRBD2 might be the D (6 bases). Material: liver tumor tissue from sampling region 5. The sample's subset: tumor region T5, tumor centre. The receptor was derived from a man aged 35 to 55 with primary liver carcinoma and hepatitis B virus infection. CDR3 sequence: CASSLDGGASDEQHF. CDR3 in DNA: TGTGCCAGCTCACTTGACGGAGGGGCTAGCGACGAGCAGCATTTC.